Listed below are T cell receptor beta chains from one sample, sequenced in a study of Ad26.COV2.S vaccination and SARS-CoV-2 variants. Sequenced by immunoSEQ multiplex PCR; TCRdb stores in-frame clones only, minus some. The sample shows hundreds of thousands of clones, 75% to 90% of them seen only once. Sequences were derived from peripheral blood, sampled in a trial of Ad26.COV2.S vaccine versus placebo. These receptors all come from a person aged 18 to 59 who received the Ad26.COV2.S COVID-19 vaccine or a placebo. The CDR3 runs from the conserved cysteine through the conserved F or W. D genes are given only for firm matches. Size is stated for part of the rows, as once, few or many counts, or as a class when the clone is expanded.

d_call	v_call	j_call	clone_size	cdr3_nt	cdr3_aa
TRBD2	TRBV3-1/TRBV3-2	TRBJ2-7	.	TGTGCCAGCAGCCTCCGACTAGCGGGAGTGTACGAGCAGTACTTC	CASSLRLAGVYEQYF
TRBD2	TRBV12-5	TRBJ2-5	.	TGTGCTAGTGGTCCGGAGACTAGCGGAGGTTTGGTGGAGACCCAGTACTTC	CASGPETSGGLVETQYF
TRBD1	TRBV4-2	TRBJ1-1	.	TGTGCCAGCAGCCAATCGGGACAGGGGGGAAACACTGAAGCTTTCTTT	CASSQSGQGGNTEAFF
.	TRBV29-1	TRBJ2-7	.	TGCAGCGCCATGAGAATGGAAGAGTGGGGCGAGCAGTACTTC	CSAMRMEEWGEQYF
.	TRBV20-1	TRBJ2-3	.	TGCAGTGCTCTGCCGGGGGACGTGTATTTT	CSALPGDVYF
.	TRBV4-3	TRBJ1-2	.	TGCGCCAGCAGCCAAGATTACGACATATATGGCTACACCTTC	CASSQDYDIYGYTF
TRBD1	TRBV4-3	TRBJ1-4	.	TGCGCCAGCAGCCAAGTCATACAGGGGCAGGGGGCGGGGGAAAAACTGTTTTTT	CASSQVIQGQGAGEKLFF
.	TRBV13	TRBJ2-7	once	TGTGCCAGCAGTACGGGGCGTTCCTCCTCCTACGAGCAGTACTTC	CASSTGRSSSYEQYF
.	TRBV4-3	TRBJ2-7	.	TGCGCCAGCAGCCAAGGGGGGGAAAGTGGCTACGAGCAGTACTTC	CASSQGGESGYEQYF
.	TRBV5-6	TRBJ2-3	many	TGTGCCAGCAGCTTTGCAGACAGAACCACAGATACGCAGTATTTT	CASSFADRTTDTQYF
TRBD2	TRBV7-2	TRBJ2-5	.	TGTGCCAGCAGCTTAGCGCACCCACTAGCGTTGGAGACCCAGTACTTC	CASSLAHPLALETQYF
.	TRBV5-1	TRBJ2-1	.	TGCGCCAGCAGCGAGGACGATCGGGACCCCTGGAATGAGCAGTTCTTC	CASSEDDRDPWNEQFF
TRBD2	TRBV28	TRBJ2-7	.	TGTGCCAGCAGTTCCCCAGTAGCGGGAAATATCAACGAGCAGTACTTC	CASSSPVAGNINEQYF
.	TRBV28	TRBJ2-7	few	TGTGCCAGCAGTTTAGTGTCGTCGGGGTTTTCCTACGAGCAGTACTTC	CASSLVSSGFSYEQYF
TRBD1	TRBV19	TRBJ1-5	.	TGTGCCAGTAGTAAGGGGGACAGAGATCGGGCCCAGCATTTT	CASSKGDRDRAQHF
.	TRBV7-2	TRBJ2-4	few	TGTGCCAGCAGCTCCCGGGACTTCCTAAACATTCAGTACTTC	CASSSRDFLNIQYF
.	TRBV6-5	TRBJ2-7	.	TGTGCCAGCAGCAACACCTACGAGCAGTACTTC	CASSNTYEQYF
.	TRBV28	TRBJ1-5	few	TGTGCCAGCAGTTTACCAGGTGAGCGTCAGCCCCAGCATTTT	CASSLPGERQPQHF
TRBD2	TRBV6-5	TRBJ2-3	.	TGTGCCAGCAGTTACAGCCCCGCGGGGGAGAGCACGCAGTATTTT	CASSYSPAGESTQYF
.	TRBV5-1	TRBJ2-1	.	TGCGCCAGCAGCAGCGACCAGTACGTGCAGTTCTTC	CASSSDQYVQFF
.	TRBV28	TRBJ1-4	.	TGTGCCAGCAGTTTGATCGCAACTAATGAAAAACTGTTTTTT	CASSLIATNEKLFF
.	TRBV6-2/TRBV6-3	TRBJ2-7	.	TGTGCCAGCAGCTTTACAGGGGGGACTACCTACGAGCAGTACTTC	CASSFTGGTTYEQYF
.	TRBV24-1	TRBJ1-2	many	TGTGCCACCAGTGATTTTTCCTTTCGACAGAAGGGCTATGGCTACACCTTC	CATSDFSFRQKGYGYTF
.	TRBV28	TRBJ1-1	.	TGTGCCAGCAGCTCCCCCGTGGGAACTGAAGCTTTCTTT	CASSSPVGTEAFF
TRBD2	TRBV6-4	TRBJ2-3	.	TGTGCCAGCAGTGTCAAAAGCGGGGGGACAGATACGCAGTATTTT	CASSVKSGGTDTQYF
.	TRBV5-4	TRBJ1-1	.	TGTGCCAGCAGCTTGTTGGGAACTGAAGCTTTCTTT	CASSLLGTEAFF
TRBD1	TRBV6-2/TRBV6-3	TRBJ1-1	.	TGTGCCAGCAGTTCTATACGACAGGGGGAGAACACTGAAGCTTTCTTT	CASSSIRQGENTEAFF
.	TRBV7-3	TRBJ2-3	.	TGTGCCAGCAGCTTCGGGATCAGGGGAGGGGTGGCAGATACGCAGTATTTT	CASSFGIRGGVADTQYF
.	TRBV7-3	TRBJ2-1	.	TGTGCCAGCAGCCCCTCGCTGGCGGGTTACAATGAGCAGTTCTTC	CASSPSLAGYNEQFF
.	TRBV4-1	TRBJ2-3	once	TGCGCCAGCAGCCCTCCCAGCACAGATACGCAGTATTTT	CASSPPSTDTQYF
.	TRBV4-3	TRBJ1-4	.	TGCGCCAGCAGCCAAAAGGGGGTAGGGCTTAATGAAAAACTGTTTTTT	CASSQKGVGLNEKLFF
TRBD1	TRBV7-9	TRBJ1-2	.	TGTGCCAGCAGCGCCTCTGACCGAGACAGGGTCCTCTATGGCTACACCTTC	CASSASDRDRVLYGYTF
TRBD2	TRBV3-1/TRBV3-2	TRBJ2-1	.	TGTGCCAGCAGCCGGGAGGTAGCGGGAGTCAATGAGCAGTTCTTC	CASSREVAGVNEQFF
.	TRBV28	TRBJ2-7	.	TGTGCCAGCAGGTTGAGGGGCCCCTACGAGCAGTACTTC	CASRLRGPYEQYF
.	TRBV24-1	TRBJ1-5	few	TGTGCCACCAGTGACACCCGGGGCCTTGGCAATCAGCCCCAGCATTTT	CATSDTRGLGNQPQHF
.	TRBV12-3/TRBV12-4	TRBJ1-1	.	TGTGCCAGCAGTTTGGGGGTCACTGAAGCTTTCTTT	CASSLGVTEAFF
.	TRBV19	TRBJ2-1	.	TGTGCCAGTAGTTCCCGGACAGCGAACTCCTACAATGAGCAGTTCTTC	CASSSRTANSYNEQFF
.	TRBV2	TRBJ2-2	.	TGTGCCAGTCAACTAGATCCTACCGGGGAGCTGTTTTTT	CASQLDPTGELFF
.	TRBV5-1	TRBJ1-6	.	TGCGCCAGCAGCCAAGAACAAGCGGGTTCACCCCTCCACTTT	CASSQEQAGSPLHF
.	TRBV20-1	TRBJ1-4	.	TGCAGTGCTTCCAGGGTTGAAAAACTGTTTTTT	CSASRVEKLFF
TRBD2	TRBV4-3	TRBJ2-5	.	TGCGCCAGCAGCCAAGAAGTCCTAGCGGGAGGTTCAGAGACCCAGTACTTC	CASSQEVLAGGSETQYF
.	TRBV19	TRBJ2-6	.	TGTGCCAGTAGTATCGGCAGGGCCGGGGCCAACGTCCTGACTTTC	CASSIGRAGANVLTF
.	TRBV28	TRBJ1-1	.	TGTGCCAGCAGTTTTCCGGGTCGGACTGAAGCTTTCTTT	CASSFPGRTEAFF
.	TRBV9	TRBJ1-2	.	TGTGCCAGCAGCGCCTGGTATGGCTACACCTTC	CASSAWYGYTF
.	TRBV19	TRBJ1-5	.	TGTGCCAGTAGTAACTTCGGGCAGGGGATCACAGGTCAGCCCCAGCATTTT	CASSNFGQGITGQPQHF
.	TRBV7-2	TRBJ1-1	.	TGTGCCAGCAGCACACAGGGAGGAACCACTGAAGCTTTCTTT	CASSTQGGTTEAFF
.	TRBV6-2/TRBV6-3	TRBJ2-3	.	TGTGCCAGCAGTTACTTGGACTATACGCAGTATTTT	CASSYLDYTQYF
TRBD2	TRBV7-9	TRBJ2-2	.	TGTGCCAGCAGCTTCCCCTCGGGAGCGGGAGTCGATGCCAGGGAGCTGTTTTTT	CASSFPSGAGVDARELFF
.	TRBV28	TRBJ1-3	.	TGTGCCAGCTCCCCCGCGTCGGAAGGGGTCGTGTCTGGAAACACCATATATTTT	CASSPASEGVVSGNTIYF
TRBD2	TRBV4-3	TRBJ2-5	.	TGCGCCAGCAGCCAGGGACTAGCCCGATACGAGGAGACCCAGTACTTC	CASSQGLARYEETQYF
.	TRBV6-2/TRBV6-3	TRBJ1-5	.	TGTGCCAGCAGTTATTTGAATCAGCCCCAGCATTTT	CASSYLNQPQHF
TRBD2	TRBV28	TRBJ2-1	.	TGTGCCAGCAGTCTCGGGACTAGCGGGGGCTTCAATGAGCAGTTCTTC	CASSLGTSGGFNEQFF